Listed below are T cell receptor beta chains from one sample, sequenced in a study of OX40 agonist ivuxolimab in advanced cancers. The protocol was immunoSEQ multiplex PCR, while the TCRdb copy is restricted to in-frame clones and leaves out a portion. The table lists 7,500 to 10,000 clones, roughly three quarters of them singletons. The specimen comprised CD4+ or CD8+ T cells sorted from blood, sampled in a trial of the OX40 agonist ivuxolimab. The receptors here all came from an adult with an advanced solid tumor such as melanoma, head and neck, liver or kidney cancer. The CDR3 runs from the conserved cysteine through the conserved F or W. A D gene is named only where the DNA matches it firmly. The size field is filled for only some rows; it gives once, few, many or a size class.

>once|NA|TRBJ1-1|TRBV5-1
CASSLVGTNTEAFF
TGCGCCAGCAGCTTGGTAGGAACGAACACTGAAGCTTTCTTT
>NA|NA|TRBJ2-1|TRBV7-3
CASSLAGSSYNEQFF
TGTGCCAGCAGCCTCGCAGGGAGCTCCTACAATGAGCAGTTCTTC
>NA|NA|TRBJ2-1|TRBV29-1
CSVWDLDYEQFF
TGCAGCGTTTGGGACCTAGATTATGAGCAGTTCTTC
>NA|TRBD1|TRBJ2-7|TRBV5-4
CASRGTGAHEQYF
TGTGCCAGCAGAGGGACAGGGGCCCACGAGCAGTACTTC
>NA|NA|TRBJ2-7|TRBV7-9
CASSLDPGSYEQYF
TGTGCCAGCAGCTTAGACCCGGGTTCCTACGAGCAGTACTTC
>NA|TRBD1|TRBJ1-1|TRBV6-6
CASSLIQGATEAFF
TGTGCCAGCAGCTTGATACAGGGGGCGACTGAAGCTTTCTTT
>NA|NA|TRBJ1-2|TRBV4-3
CASSFDTTHGYTF
TGCGCCAGCAGCTTCGACACGACACATGGCTACACCTTC
>few|TRBD1|TRBJ2-7|TRBV6-6
CASSTWTGGSSYEQYF
TGTGCCAGCAGTACGTGGACAGGTGGGTCCTCCTACGAGCAGTACTTC
>NA|TRBD1|TRBJ1-5|TRBV28
CASSSGQGYQPQHF
TGTGCCAGCAGTTCCGGACAGGGCTATCAGCCCCAGCATTTT
>NA|TRBD1|TRBJ2-7|TRBV5-1
CASSLEGTGSREQYF
TGCGCCAGCAGCTTGGAGGGGACAGGGTCCCGCGAGCAGTACTTC
>once|NA|TRBJ2-3|TRBV11-2
CASSLGLHTDTQYF
TGTGCCAGCAGCTTGGGCCTGCACACAGATACGCAGTATTTT
>NA|NA|TRBJ2-3|TRBV19
CASSPVDHPDTQYF
TGTGCCAGTAGCCCAGTGGATCATCCAGATACGCAGTATTTT
>NA|TRBD2|TRBJ2-3|TRBV9
CASSVAAGGSTDTQYF
TGTGCCAGCAGCGTAGCAGCGGGGGGTAGCACAGATACGCAGTATTTT
>NA|NA|TRBJ2-7|TRBV27
CASSLRGYEQYF
TGTGCCAGCAGTTTACGGGGGTACGAGCAGTACTTC
>NA|NA|TRBJ2-3|TRBV13
CASSEGTDTQYF
TGTGCCAGCAGCGAGGGGACAGATACGCAGTATTTT
>NA|NA|TRBJ1-2|TRBV27
CASSLSPGGYGYTF
TGTGCCAGCAGTTTATCGCCGGGGGGCTATGGCTACACCTTC
>once|NA|TRBJ1-2|TRBV9
CASSVDGNGYTF
TGTGCCAGCAGCGTAGACGGTAATGGCTACACCTTC
>few|TRBD2|TRBJ2-1|TRBV7-3
CASSLTSGRNNEQFF
TGTGCCAGCAGCCTCACTAGCGGGAGGAACAATGAGCAGTTCTTC
>NA|NA|TRBJ1-4|TRBV28
CASRQGGGEKLFF
TGTGCCAGCAGACAAGGGGGGGGTGAAAAACTGTTTTTT
>NA|TRBD2|TRBJ2-1|TRBV5-1
CASSRRTSGRNEQFF
TGCGCCAGCAGCAGACGGACTAGCGGGAGAAATGAGCAGTTCTTC
>NA|NA|TRBJ2-7|TRBV9
CASSVGGFSSYEQYF
TGTGCCAGCAGCGTGGGCGGATTTAGCTCCTACGAGCAGTACTTC
>NA|NA|TRBJ2-6|TRBV21-1
CASSQVHLSGANVLTF
TGTGCCAGCAGCCAAGTACACCTCTCTGGGGCCAACGTCCTGACTTTC
>NA|NA|TRBJ2-7|TRBV7-8
CASSPDQDYEQYF
TGTGCCAGCAGTCCCGACCAGGACTACGAGCAGTACTTC
>once|TRBD1|TRBJ1-2|TRBV6-5
CASSPRQGWWGYTF
TGTGCCAGCAGTCCCCGACAGGGATGGTGGGGCTACACCTTC
>NA|NA|TRBJ1-2|TRBV7-8
CASSLASGRGYGYTF
TGTGCCAGCAGCTTAGCGAGTGGCAGGGGTTATGGCTACACCTTC
>NA|NA|TRBJ1-1|TRBV4-1
CASSQGVTEAFF
TGCGCCAGCAGCCAAGGTGTGACTGAAGCTTTCTTT
>NA|TRBD1|TRBJ1-1|TRBV10-3
CAISETGGRSEAFF
TGTGCCATCAGTGAGACAGGGGGCCGTTCTGAAGCTTTCTTT
>NA|TRBD2|TRBJ2-7|TRBV28
CASSLLREGPNEQYF
TGTGCCAGCAGTTTATTGCGGGAGGGCCCCAACGAGCAGTACTTC
>once|NA|TRBJ2-7|TRBV6-5
CASSFSGRSSYEQYF
TGTGCCAGCAGTTTTAGTGGGAGAAGCTCCTACGAGCAGTACTTC
>many|NA|TRBJ1-4|TRBV4-3
CASSQDTGKNEKLFF
TGCGCCAGCAGCCAAGACACAGGAAAAAATGAAAAACTGTTTTTT
>NA|TRBD2|TRBJ2-2|TRBV9
CASSDNLAGGRTGELFF
TGTGCCAGCAGCGACAATCTAGCGGGGGGCCGCACCGGGGAGCTGTTTTTT
>NA|TRBD2|TRBJ2-2|TRBV11-2
CASSFTRTSGETYTGELFF
TGTGCCAGCAGCTTTACGAGGACTAGCGGGGAGACGTACACCGGGGAGCTGTTTTTT
>medium-sized|NA|TRBJ1-5|TRBV29-1
CSATRGLDQPQHF
TGCAGCGCCACCCGAGGGCTAGATCAGCCCCAGCATTTT
>NA|TRBD2|TRBJ2-3|TRBV2
CASPAGVASTDTQYF
TGTGCCAGCCCAGCGGGAGTGGCTAGCACAGATACGCAGTATTTT
>NA|NA|TRBJ2-7|TRBV19
CASSTWDTYEQYF
TGTGCCAGTAGTACGTGGGACACCTACGAGCAGTACTTC
>NA|NA|TRBJ1-1|TRBV6-5
CAAKDGLNTEAFF
TGTGCCGCCAAGGACGGTCTGAACACTGAAGCTTTCTTT
>few|NA|TRBJ1-6|TRBV6-1
CASSEPGRSSYNSPLHF
TGTGCCAGCAGTGAGCCGGGCAGGAGCTCCTATAATTCACCCCTCCACTTT
>few|TRBD1|TRBJ1-6|TRBV27
CASSSPGQGLNSPLHF
TGTGCCAGCAGTTCACCGGGACAGGGGCTTAATTCACCCCTCCACTTT
>NA|NA|TRBJ2-5|TRBV21-1
CASTPRRPQETQYF
TGTGCCAGCACCCCCCGACGGCCCCAAGAGACCCAGTACTTC
>NA|TRBD2|TRBJ2-2|TRBV29-1
CSVDYAGGGTGELFF
TGCAGCGTTGATTATGCGGGAGGCGGAACCGGGGAGCTGTTTTTT
>NA|TRBD1|TRBJ1-1|TRBV5-1
CASSLGQGYGGTEAFF
TGCGCCAGCAGCTTAGGACAGGGGTACGGGGGCACTGAAGCTTTCTTT
>NA|NA|TRBJ1-1|TRBV28
CASSHPRVRGTEAFF
TGTGCCAGCAGTCATCCAAGGGTAAGGGGTACTGAAGCTTTCTTT
>once|TRBD1|TRBJ1-1|TRBV19
CASSPQGAPTEAFF
TGTGCCAGTAGTCCACAGGGGGCGCCGACTGAAGCTTTCTTT
>once|NA|TRBJ2-7|TRBV7-8
CASGVERDEQYF
TGTGCCAGCGGCGTAGAGCGGGACGAGCAGTACTTC
>few|NA|TRBJ1-2|TRBV7-2
CASSLALTTGPGDGYTF
TGTGCCAGCAGCTTAGCCCTCACCACAGGGCCCGGGGATGGCTACACCTTC
>NA|NA|TRBJ1-2|TRBV27
CASSFWPPPTYGYTF
TGTGCCAGCAGTTTTTGGCCGCCGCCAACTTATGGCTACACCTTC
>few|TRBD2|TRBJ2-1|TRBV27
CASSSPSRLARNEQFF
TGTGCCAGCAGTTCGCCCTCCAGACTAGCTCGGAATGAGCAGTTCTTC
>NA|NA|TRBJ1-1|TRBV10-2
CASSESTMNTEAFF
TGCGCCAGCAGTGAGTCGACCATGAACACTGAAGCTTTCTTT